This TCR beta chain was observed in a study of T cell repertoires in cytomegalovirus infection. Study background: A matching HLA type, together with CMV infection, was signaled by public TCR beta signatures.

TCRdb itself ran the reads through MiXCR, one entry per CDR3 protein. The sample has some 680,000 distinct CDR3 sequences; roughly 35% are singletons. With respect to this clonotype: Its antigen is still unknown.

General study results and limits: CMV-specific HLA-C-restricted TCR beta clonotypes dominated the ex vivo response. CMV carriers having the relevant HLA were flagged by cumulative public TCR beta family frequency.

Germline values: CDR1 MNHNY, CDR2 SVGAGI (reference sequence). CDR3 length: 16 residues. Between the trimmed V and J ends, which lost 5 bases and 4 bases, there was a span of 18 bases. The specimen was PBMCs. The TCR originated in a human donor in good health (CMV status not recorded). Some clones in this sample may be carry-over from other donors' samples. The V and J genes are TRBV6-6 and TRBJ1-5, with D possibly matching TRBD1 (5 bases). CDR3 sequence reads: CASSGWDRGKNQPQHF. The CDR3 DNA follows: TGTGCCAGCAGTGGTTGGGACCGAGGGAAAAATCAGCCCCAGCATTTT.